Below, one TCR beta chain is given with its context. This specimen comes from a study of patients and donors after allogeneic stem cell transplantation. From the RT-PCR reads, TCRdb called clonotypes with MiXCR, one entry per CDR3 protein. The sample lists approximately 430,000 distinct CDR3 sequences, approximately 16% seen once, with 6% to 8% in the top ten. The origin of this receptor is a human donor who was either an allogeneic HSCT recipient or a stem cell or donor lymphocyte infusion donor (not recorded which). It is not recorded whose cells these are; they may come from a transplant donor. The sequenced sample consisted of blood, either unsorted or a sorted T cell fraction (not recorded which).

CDR3 DNA: TGCGCCAGCAGCCTCGGGGGGGCCAAGGTCGACGAGCAGTACTTC. Translating it yields CASSLGGAKVDEQYF. The chain has TRBV4-3 and TRBJ2-7; TRBD2 agrees at 8 bases. Germline V gives CDR1 LGHNA, CDR2 YSLEER. The trim removed 4 bases at V and 5 bases at J, leaving 10 bases unmatched. This CDR3 is 15 amino acids long.